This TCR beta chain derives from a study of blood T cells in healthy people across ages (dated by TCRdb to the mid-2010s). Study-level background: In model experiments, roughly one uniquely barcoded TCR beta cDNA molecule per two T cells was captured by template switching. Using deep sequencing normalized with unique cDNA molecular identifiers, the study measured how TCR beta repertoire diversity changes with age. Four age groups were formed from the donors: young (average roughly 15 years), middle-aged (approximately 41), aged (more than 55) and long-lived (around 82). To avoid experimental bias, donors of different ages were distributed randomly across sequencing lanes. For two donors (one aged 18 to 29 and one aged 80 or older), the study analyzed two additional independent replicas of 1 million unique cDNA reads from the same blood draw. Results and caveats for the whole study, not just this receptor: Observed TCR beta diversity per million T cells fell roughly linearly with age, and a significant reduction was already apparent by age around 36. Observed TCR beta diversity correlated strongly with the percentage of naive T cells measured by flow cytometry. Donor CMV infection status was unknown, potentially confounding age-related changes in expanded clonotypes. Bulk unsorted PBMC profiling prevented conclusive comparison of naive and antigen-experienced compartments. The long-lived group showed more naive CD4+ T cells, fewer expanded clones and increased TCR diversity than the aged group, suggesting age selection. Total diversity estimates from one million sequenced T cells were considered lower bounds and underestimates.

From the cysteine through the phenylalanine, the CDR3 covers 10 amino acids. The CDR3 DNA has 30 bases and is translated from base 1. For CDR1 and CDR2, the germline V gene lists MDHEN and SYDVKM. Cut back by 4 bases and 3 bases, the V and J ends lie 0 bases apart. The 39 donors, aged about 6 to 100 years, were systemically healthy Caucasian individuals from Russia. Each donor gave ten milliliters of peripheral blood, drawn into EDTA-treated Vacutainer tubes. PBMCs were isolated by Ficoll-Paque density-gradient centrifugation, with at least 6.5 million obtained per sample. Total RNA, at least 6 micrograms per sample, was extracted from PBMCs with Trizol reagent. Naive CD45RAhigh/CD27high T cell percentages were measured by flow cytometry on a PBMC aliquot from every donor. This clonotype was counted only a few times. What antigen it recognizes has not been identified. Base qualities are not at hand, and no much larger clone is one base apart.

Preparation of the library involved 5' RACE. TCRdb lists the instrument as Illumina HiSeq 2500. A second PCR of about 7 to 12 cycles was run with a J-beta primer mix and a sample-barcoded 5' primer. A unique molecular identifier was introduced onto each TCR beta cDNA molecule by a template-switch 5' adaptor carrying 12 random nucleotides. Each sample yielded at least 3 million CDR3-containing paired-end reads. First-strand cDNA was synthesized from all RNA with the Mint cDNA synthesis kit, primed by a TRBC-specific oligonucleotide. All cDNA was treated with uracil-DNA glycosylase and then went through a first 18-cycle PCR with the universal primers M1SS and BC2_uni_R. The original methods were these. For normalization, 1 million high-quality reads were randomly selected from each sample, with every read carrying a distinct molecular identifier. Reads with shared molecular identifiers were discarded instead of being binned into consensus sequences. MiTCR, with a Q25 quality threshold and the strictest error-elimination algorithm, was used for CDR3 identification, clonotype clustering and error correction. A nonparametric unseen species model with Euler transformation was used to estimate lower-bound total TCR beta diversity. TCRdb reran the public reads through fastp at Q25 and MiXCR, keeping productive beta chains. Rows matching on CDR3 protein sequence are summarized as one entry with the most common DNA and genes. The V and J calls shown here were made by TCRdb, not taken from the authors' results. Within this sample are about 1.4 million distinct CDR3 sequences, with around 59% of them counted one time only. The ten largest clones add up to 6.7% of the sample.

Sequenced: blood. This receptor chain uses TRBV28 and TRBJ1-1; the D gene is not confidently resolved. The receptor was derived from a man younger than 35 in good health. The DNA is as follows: TGTGCCAGCAGTTACACTGAAGCTTTCTTT. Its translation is CASSYTEAFF.